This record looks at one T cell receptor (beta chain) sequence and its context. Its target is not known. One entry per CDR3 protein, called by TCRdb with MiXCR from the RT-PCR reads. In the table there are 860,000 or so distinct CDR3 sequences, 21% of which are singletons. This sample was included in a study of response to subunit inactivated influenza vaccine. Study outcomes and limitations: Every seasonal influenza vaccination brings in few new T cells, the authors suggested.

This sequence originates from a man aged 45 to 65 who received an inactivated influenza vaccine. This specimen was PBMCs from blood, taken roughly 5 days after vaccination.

The CDR3 spells CASSFAGTSGRLGETQYF. CDR3 sequence (DNA): TGTGCCAGCAGCTTTGCCGGGACTAGCGGGAGGTTGGGTGAGACCCAGTACTTC. J is TRBJ2-5 and V is TRBV7-2, with TRBD2 identical over 15 bases. CDR1 and CDR2 from the germline V gene are SGHTA and FQGNSA. The J segment lost 5 bases and the V segment lost 3 bases, leaving 10 bases of the junction unmatched. The CDR3 extends over 18 amino acids.